These 10 T cell receptor beta chains share one sample of origin, sequenced in a study of control samples from healthy donors and cancer patients. Sequencing was performed with immunoSEQ multiplex PCR; in TCRdb, only in-frame clones are kept and a portion is missing. The repertoire consists of some 220,000 clones, with around 94% occurring once and the leading ten covering 1.5%. The sequenced sample consisted of blood. These receptors came from a man in his fifties or sixties in good health.

The chain carries TRBV10-3 and TRBJ1-5, with D uncertain. CDR3 length equals 11 residues. Trimming took 8 bases from V and 3 from J, leaving 5 bases between them. Germline CDR1 and CDR2: ENHRY and SYGVKD. Here the CDR3 DNA reads TGTGCCATCGGAACCAATCAGCCCCAGCATTTT. Translated: CAIGTNQPQHF.

The chain employs TRBV7-2 and TRBJ2-3; D tentatively reads TRBD1 or TRBD2 (6 bases each). CDR3 length: 13 residues. Germline CDR1 and CDR2: SGHTA and FQGNSA. V was clipped by 10 bases and J by 4 bases, with 15 bases between them. The CDR3 coding sequence is TGTGCCACCACCATCCGGGGGCCAGATACGCAGTATTTT. This translates into CATTIRGPDTQYF.

The chain joins TRBV20-1 to TRBJ1-5; D is unresolved. There are 14 residues in the CDR3. Germline-derived CDR1 and CDR2 are DFQATT and SNEGSKA (reference sequence). Deletions cut 4 bases from V and 4 bases from J, with 14 bases between. The CDR3 DNA is TGCAGTGCTACTGACGCGAGGCAAAATCAGCCCCAGCATTTT. Residues: CSATDARQNQPQHF.

The chain carries TRBV6-5 and TRBJ1-1; the D is unclear. V dropped 3 bases and J dropped 0 bases, with 11 bases sitting between them. Germline V gene data show CDR1 as MNHEY and CDR2 as SVGAGI. CDR3 length: 15 residues. The DNA for the CDR3 is TGTGCCAGCAGTTATGAGCTTACCCTGAACACTGAAGCTTTCTTT. The encoded protein is CASSYELTLNTEAFF.

The V gene is TRBV7-8, the J gene TRBJ2-1; 12 nucleotides line up with TRBD2. V lost 5 bases to trimming and J lost 6 bases; unmatched junction nucleotides: 5. The V gene's germline CDR1 is SGHVS and CDR2 FQNEAQ. CDR3 length equals 15 residues. CDR3 bases: TGTGCCAGCAGCCCGACTAGCGGGGGACGCAATGAGCAGTTCTTC. This sequence encodes CASSPTSGGRNEQFF.

The gene calls are TRBV28 and TRBJ1-5; D is uncertain. The V and J ends lost 6 bases and 3 bases respectively, with 12 bases between them. Germline CDR1 reads MDHEN; CDR2 reads SYDVKM. This CDR3 spans 14 amino acids. This chain's CDR3 is CASRGTTFNQPQHF. The CDR3 DNA sequence: TGTGCCAGCAGGGGAACCACTTTCAATCAGCCCCAGCATTTT.

A few counts support this clone. This chain links TRBV5-1 with TRBJ1-4; no firm D call. V was pared by 0 bases and J by 9 bases, with 15 bases between. The CDR3 is 15 amino acids. The germline V gene encodes CDR1 SGHRS and CDR2 YFSETQ. The CDR3 sequence: CASSLAVGGYQKLFF. The CDR3 nucleotides read TGCGCCAGCAGCTTGGCGGTGGGTGGTTATCAAAAACTGTTTTTT.

This sequence joins TRBV28 and TRBJ1-4, with D hard to call. CDR1 and CDR2 from the germline V gene are MDHEN and SYDVKM. The CDR3 totals 14 residues. V was pared by 6 bases and J by 0 bases, with 8 bases between. This chain's CDR3 is CASSLIATNEKLFF. CDR3 DNA: TGTGCCAGCAGCTTAATAGCAACTAATGAAAAACTGTTTTTT.

The chain has TRBV7-6 and TRBJ2-1, with 13 bases matching TRBD2. Losses at the gene ends were 5 bases for V and 8 bases for J; bases not matched to a gene: 6. The CDR3 length is 15 residues. Germline V gives CDR1 SGHVS, CDR2 FNYEAQ. CDR3 region: CASSAGTSGVHEQFF. For the CDR3, the DNA is TGTGCCAGCAGCGCCGGGACTAGCGGGGTTCATGAGCAGTTCTTC.

The chain combines TRBV6-5 with TRBJ2-7; D remains unclear. The CDR3 totals 14 residues. CDR1 MNHEY and CDR2 SVGAGI come from the germline V gene. V dropped 6 bases and J dropped 3 bases, with 15 bases sitting between them. The CDR3 sequence is CASSYLWTNYEQYF. The CDR3, as DNA: TGTGCCAGCAGCTATCTTTGGACCAACTACGAGCAGTACTTC.